This entry lists 24 T cell receptor beta chains sequenced from one sample in a study of T cells in Graves' hyperthyroidism and ophthalmopathy. There were TCR beta CDR3 regions amplified from RNA transcripts. First-round RT-PCR with HTBI primers amplified the TCR CDR3 region. One entry per CDR3 protein, called by TCRdb with MiXCR from the multiplex PCR reads. The repertoire holds 150,000 to 200,000 distinct CDR3 sequences, approximately 9% seen once, with approximately 20% in the top ten. The sequenced material came from blood. The source of these receptors is a woman younger than 30 with Graves' hyperthyroidism that later progressed to Graves' ophthalmopathy.

This clonotype was detected ten times or more. The J gene is TRBJ2-1, the V gene TRBV27; no definite D call. Trimming pared 3 bases from V and 4 bases from J, leaving 7 bases between. CDR3 length: 13 residues. Germline CDR1 is MNHEY and CDR2 is SMNVEV (reference sequence). The CDR3 loop reads CASSLGYYNEQFF. DNA for the CDR3: TGTGCCAGCAGTTTGGGATATTACAATGAGCAGTTCTTC.

This clonotype was detected many times. This chain joins TRBV15 and TRBJ1-5, with 9 nucleotides matching TRBD1. The CDR3 covers 15 residues. Germline loops: CDR1 LNHNV, CDR2 YYDKDF (reference sequence). V shed 2 bases, J shed 5 bases, and the junction held 4 bases outside the gene matches. This CDR3 is CATSRSDRGDQPQHF. The DNA for the CDR3 is TGTGCCACCAGCAGATCGGACAGGGGCGATCAGCCCCAGCATTTT.

This clonotype showed up many times. The V gene is TRBV10-3, the J gene TRBJ1-2; TRBD1 agrees at 8 bases. Germline V gives CDR1 ENHRY, CDR2 SYGVKD. The CDR3 loop spans 14 amino acids. The V segment lost 6 bases and the J segment 6 bases; nucleotides outside the gene matches: 9. CDR3 sequence: CAISVQGAEDGYTF. The CDR3 DNA reads as TGTGCCATCAGCGTCCAGGGGGCTGAAGATGGCTACACCTTC.

This clonotype was seen many times. V and J are TRBV5-6 and TRBJ2-5; no firm D call. CDR3 size: 12 residues. Germline V lookup: CDR1 SGHDT, CDR2 YYEEEE. The V end lost 4 bases, the J end lost 3 bases, and 7 bases lay between the germline ends. This CDR3 is CASSSWEETQYF. CDR3 nucleotide sequence: TGTGCCAGCAGCAGCTGGGAAGAGACCCAGTACTTC.

The rearrangement uses TRBV19 and TRBJ1-1; 8 bases are shared with TRBD1. After removal of 7 bases from V and 11 bases from J, the junction contained 3 bases not matched to a gene. Germline V gene sequence: CDR1 LNHDA, CDR2 SQIVND (reference sequence). The CDR3 loop spans 10 amino acids. CDR3 protein: CASTGTGAFF. The CDR3 DNA sequence: TGTGCCAGTACCGGGACAGGTGCTTTCTTT.

In its sample, this clonotype was seen many times. The chain combines TRBV15 with TRBJ2-7, with 9 bases identical to TRBD1. Germline CDR1 and CDR2: LNHNV and YYDKDF (reference sequence). Unmatched junction bases numbered 9, after V lost 2 bases and J lost 4 bases. The length of the CDR3 is 16 residues. The CDR3 protein is CATSRSIGTGPYEQYF. In nucleotides, the CDR3 is TGTGCCACCAGCAGATCCATAGGGACAGGGCCTTACGAGCAGTACTTC.

To note about this clonotype: A much larger clone lies one base from this, so it may be a read error. V usage is TRBV20-1 and J usage is TRBJ1-2, with D perhaps TRBD1 (5 bases). The CDR3 runs 12 residues. CDR1 is DFQATT and CDR2 is SNEGSKA in the germline V gene (reference sequence). Trimming stripped 6 bases from V and 7 bases from J, with 15 bases between. In DNA, the CDR3 is TGCAGTGCCAACCGGGACGGTTGTGGCTACACCTTC. It yields the protein CSANRDGCGYTF.

Comments on this clonotype: Being one base from a much bigger clone, this may be a read error. This chain connects TRBV20-1 to TRBJ1-2; no clear D. The CDR3 is 13 residues long. Germline lookup yields CDR1 DFQATT and CDR2 SNEGSKA (reference sequence). V shed 2 bases and J shed 6 bases, with 13 bases lying between them. CDR3 amino acids: CSARREEGDGYTF. DNA for the CDR3: TGCAGTGCTAGAAGGGAAGAGGGCGATGGCTACACCTTC.

This clonotype showed up many times. The rearrangement uses TRBV2 and TRBJ1-4, with D possibly matching TRBD1 (6 bases). This CDR3 region has 15 residues. Trimming removed 2 bases at V and 4 bases at J, with 11 bases between. Germline loops: CDR1 SNHLY, CDR2 FYNNEI. CDR3 DNA: TGTGCCAGCAGTGAACAGGGGACAAGTAATGAAAAACTGTTTTTT. Translated: CASSEQGTSNEKLFF. Filled out from reference TRBV2 and TRBJ1-4, the complete variable domain reads EPEVTQTPSHQVTQMGQEVILRCVPISNHLYFYWYRQILGQKVEFLVSFYNNEISEKSEIFDDQFSVERPDGSNFTLKIRSTKLEDSAMYFCASSEQGTSNEKLFFGSGTQLSVL.

The chain links TRBV5-5 to TRBJ1-4; TRBD1 matches at 7 bases. Germline assignment: CDR1 SGHKS and CDR2 YYEKEE (reference sequence). The V segment lost 0 bases and the J segment 7 bases; nucleotides outside the gene matches: 9. This CDR3 spans 16 amino acids. In DNA, the CDR3 is TGTGCCAGCAGCTTGGGGGCCGGGACAGCGGGTGAAAAACTGTTTTTT. Amino acids: CASSLGAGTAGEKLFF. Variable domain in full (rest from reference TRBV5-5 and TRBJ1-4): DAGVTQSPTHLIKTRGQQVTLRCSPISGHKSVSWYQQVLGQGPQFIFQYYEKEERGRGNFPDRFSARQFPNYSSELNVNALLLGDSALYLCASSLGAGTAGEKLFFGSGTQLSVL.

This chain uses TRBV4-1 with TRBJ1-1; D possibly corresponds to TRBD1 (5 bases). This CDR3 has 14 residues. Trimming took off 5 bases at V and 6 bases at J, with 16 bases between the two ends. Germline lookup yields CDR1 MGHRA and CDR2 YSYEKL. This chain's CDR3 is CASSTMGDRAEAFF. Written as DNA, the CDR3 is TGCGCCAGCAGCACCATGGGGGATCGCGCTGAAGCTTTCTTT.

This clonotype was found many times. The gene calls are TRBV6-1 and TRBJ2-7, with unresolved D. Trimming pared 3 bases from V and 5 bases from J, leaving 8 bases between. Looked up from germline, CDR1 is MNHNS and CDR2 is SASEGT. The CDR3 contains 12 residues. CDR3 residues: CASSDWVNEQYF. The CDR3 DNA is TGTGCCAGCAGTGATTGGGTTAACGAGCAGTACTTC.

This clonotype was observed many times. This rearrangement joins TRBV28 to TRBJ2-7; D is perhaps TRBD1 or TRBD2 (5 bases each). CDR3 length: 15 residues. From germline, CDR1 is MDHEN and CDR2 SYDVKM. V lost 6 bases to trimming and J lost 2 bases, with 17 bases between them. The DNA of the CDR3 is TGTGCCAGCAGCCTCCTCGAGGGGCCAACCTACGAGCAGTACTTC. Translated: CASSLLEGPTYEQYF. The full variable domain, its missing parts supplied by reference TRBV28 and TRBJ2-7, is DVKVTQSSRYLVKRTGEKVFLECVQDMDHENMFWYRQDPGLGLRLIYFSYDVKMKEKGDIPEGYSVSREKKERFSLILESASTNQTSMYLCASSLLEGPTYEQYFGPGTRLTVT.

This clonotype was detected many times. The genes are TRBV28 and TRBJ1-6; no reliable D call. Trimming left V 1 base short and J 7 bases short, with 17 bases between. This CDR3 is built from 17 residues. Germline CDR1 MDHEN, CDR2 SYDVKM. The DNA of the CDR3 is TGTGCCAGCAGTTTATACGGGGTGGGCAGATCAAATTCACCCCTCCACTTT. Its protein product is CASSLYGVGRSNSPLHF.

This clonotype occurred many times. The rearrangement uses TRBV11-2 and TRBJ2-1, with D perhaps matching TRBD1 (6 bases). V was pared by 5 bases and J by 9 bases, with 14 bases between. Germline CDR1 and CDR2: SGHAT and FQNNGV. This CDR3 spans 13 amino acids. The CDR3 here is CASSPGRGIEQFF. The DNA of the CDR3 is TGTGCCAGCAGCCCGGGCAGGGGCATTGAGCAGTTCTTC. The whole variable domain, remainder taken from reference TRBV11-2 and TRBJ2-1, is EAGVAQSPRYKIIEKRQSVAFWCNPISGHATLYWYQQILGQGPKLLIQFQNNGVVDDSQLPKDRFSAERLKGVDSTLKIQPAKLEDSAVYLCASSPGRGIEQFFGPGTRLTVL.

This clonotype was counted many times. One end of the junction does not line up with germline, which may come from a read error. The V and J genes are TRBV20-1 and TRBJ1-2, with 7 bases identical to TRBD1. Looked up from germline, CDR1 is DFQATT and CDR2 is SNEGSKA (reference sequence). The CDR3 consists of 13 residues. The CDR3 DNA follows: TGCAGTTCTAGTGCGGGACAGAGATATGGCTACACCTTC. Its protein is CSSSAGQRYGYTF.

This clonotype has at least ten counts. The genes are TRBV19 and TRBJ1-5; D might be TRBD1 (5 bases). The CDR3 contains 16 residues. V shed 4 bases and J shed 5 bases, with 18 bases lying between them. The germline gives CDR1 LNHDA, CDR2 SQIVND (reference sequence). CDR3 in amino acids: CASSSFARAGDQPQHF. The CDR3 region has the DNA TGTGCCAGTAGTAGTTTCGCGAGGGCGGGGGATCAGCCCCAGCATTTT.

The genes are TRBV20-1 and TRBJ1-6, with D unresolved. This CDR3 region has 16 residues. CDR1 and CDR2 from the germline V gene are DFQATT and SNEGSKA (reference sequence). V lost 0 bases, J lost 6 bases, and 15 bases lay in between. CDR3 sequence: CSAREEQLIGNSPLHF. The CDR3 DNA is TGCAGTGCTAGAGAGGAACAGTTGATAGGTAATTCACCCCTCCACTTT.

This clonotype was counted only a few times. The CDR3 region has the DNA TGTGCCAGCAGCGTAGGGGGAGGGGGGCAGTTGTACGAGCAGTACTTC. Its translation: CASSVGGGGQLYEQYF. V gene TRBV9 combines with J gene TRBJ2-7; perhaps TRBD2 as D (7 bases). The CDR3 extends over 16 amino acids. Deletions cut 0 bases from V and 4 bases from J, with 17 bases between. The germline CDR1 and CDR2 sequences are SGDLS and YYNGEE.

This clonotype was counted many times. The chain joins TRBV20-1 to TRBJ2-1, with 10 nucleotides matching TRBD1. The V and J ends lost 3 bases and 7 bases, in that order; junction bases with no gene match: 9. The length of the CDR3 is 15 residues. Looked up from germline, CDR1 is DFQATT and CDR2 is SNEGSKA (reference sequence). The CDR3 region is CSARSRDRGFNEQFF. The CDR3 DNA sequence: TGCAGTGCTAGGTCGAGGGACAGGGGCTTTAATGAGCAGTTCTTC.

The gene calls are TRBV19 and TRBJ1-5, with 7 bases identical to TRBD1. With 5 bases clipped from V and 6 bases from J, the junction kept 7 bases outside the gene matches. Germline V gene sequence: CDR1 LNHDA, CDR2 SQIVND (reference sequence). CDR3 length equals 14 residues. CDR3: CASSPGQDVQPQHF. The CDR3 DNA reads TGTGCCAGTAGTCCAGGACAGGATGTTCAGCCCCAGCATTTT.

The rearrangement joins TRBV9 to TRBJ2-4; D possibly corresponds to TRBD1 (6 bases). Trimming pared 3 bases from V and 2 bases from J, leaving 9 bases between. From germline, CDR1 is SGDLS and CDR2 YYNGEE. The length of the CDR3 is 14 residues. CDR3 sequence: CASSAGTPKNIQYF. Written as DNA, the CDR3 is TGTGCCAGCAGCGCCGGGACACCCAAAAACATTCAGTACTTC.

The chain combines TRBV9 with TRBJ2-3; D may be TRBD1 (6 bases). CDR1 and CDR2 (germline): SGDLS, YYNGEE. Trimming left V 0 bases short and J 2 bases short, with 13 bases between. The CDR3 covers 16 residues. CDR3 DNA: TGTGCCAGCAGCGTAGTAGGAGCAGGGGACACAGATACGCAGTATTTT. Translating gives CASSVVGAGDTDTQYF.

This clonotype was found many times. The chain has TRBV29-1 and TRBJ1-1; the D gene is possibly TRBD1 (6 bases). Germline lookup yields CDR1 SQVTM and CDR2 ANQGSEA. This CDR3 is built from 12 residues. V was pared by 6 bases and J by 8 bases, with 16 bases between. CDR3 protein: CSVLGGKVEAFF. In nucleotides, the CDR3 is TGCAGCGTCCTAGGGGGGAAGGTGGAAGCTTTCTTT.